These 27 T cell receptor beta chains came from one sample sequenced in a study of T cells in localized non-small cell lung cancer. Here immunoSEQ multiplex PCR was the method, and the copy in TCRdb shows in-frame clones only, minus some. The table shows around 50,000 clones, with 86% occurring only once. The sequences come from PBMCs, collected before any cancer treatment. All receptors derive from a man between 40 and 70 years old with stage II lung adenocarcinoma.

The V and J genes are TRBV27 and TRBJ2-3; a weak D match, TRBD1 (5 bases). Trimming left V 0 bases short and J 5 bases short, with 15 bases between. This CDR3 is built from 16 residues. The germline gives CDR1 MNHEY, CDR2 SMNVEV (reference sequence). The CDR3 reads CASSLSPGQGIDTQYF. The CDR3 DNA is TGTGCCAGCAGTTTATCGCCGGGTCAGGGAATAGATACGCAGTATTTT.

The count of this clone is one. The chain has TRBV21-1 and TRBJ2-7; TRBD1, the table's D call, lacks a check against the DNA. TRBV21-1 counts as a pseudogene. The length of the CDR3 is 15 residues. CDR3 region: CASSKGIRGTYEQYF. Here the CDR3 DNA reads TGTGCCAGCAGCAAAGGGATCAGGGGTACCTACGAGCAGTACTTC.

This rearrangement joins TRBV4-1 to TRBJ1-2; possible D gene TRBD1, 6 bases. V lost 4 bases and J 9 bases, leaving 18 bases between the germline ends. Germline V lookup: CDR1 MGHRA, CDR2 YSYEKL. CDR3 length: 14 residues. This CDR3 reads CASSLSRGHESYTF. The CDR3 nucleotides read TGCGCCAGCAGCCTATCTCGGGGACACGAAAGCTACACCTTC.

The CDR3 sequence: CASSMGTRSNEQFF. The CDR3 DNA follows: TGTGCCAGTAGTATGGGGACTAGATCCAATGAGCAGTTCTTC. The V gene is TRBV19, the J gene TRBJ2-1; the match to TRBD2 covers 8 bases. Germline lookup yields CDR1 LNHDA and CDR2 SQIVND (reference sequence). This CDR3 has 14 amino acids. V dropped 3 bases and J dropped 6; count of bases not matched to a gene: 4.

The chain joins TRBV27 to TRBJ1-5; D remains ambiguous. Germline V gene lookup returns CDR1 MNHEY and CDR2 SMNVEV (reference sequence). CDR3 length: 15 amino acids. Trimming removed 0 bases at V and 4 bases at J, with 10 bases between. For the CDR3, the DNA is TGTGCCAGCAGTTTATCGAGGCGCCTTAATCAGCCCCAGCATTTT. Protein sequence: CASSLSRRLNQPQHF.

The V gene is TRBV27, the J gene TRBJ2-5; no clear D gene. Trimming took off 4 bases at V and 5 bases at J, with 5 bases between the two ends. Germline V gives CDR1 MNHEY, CDR2 SMNVEV (reference sequence). The CDR3 runs 11 residues. The DNA of the CDR3 is TGTGCCAGCAGTTCAAGTGAGACCCAGTACTTC. This sequence encodes CASSSSETQYF.

This sequence joins TRBV9 and TRBJ1-2; no clear D gene. Between the trimmed V and J ends, which lost 4 bases and 5 bases, there was a span of 12 bases. Per the germline V gene, CDR1 is SGDLS and CDR2 is YYNGEE. The CDR3 has 13 amino acids. CDR3 DNA: TGTGCCAGCAGCCCGATGGAGGGATATGGCTACACCTTC. Amino acids: CASSPMEGYGYTF.

This clone was seen just once. The V gene is TRBV28, the J gene TRBJ1-2; D uncertain. Trimming stripped 2 bases from V and 5 bases from J, with 9 bases between. Germline-derived CDR1 and CDR2 are MDHEN and SYDVKM. This CDR3 is built from 13 residues. The CDR3 bases are TGTGCCAGCAGTTTAAATGGGGATTATGGCTACACCTTC. Translation gives CASSLNGDYGYTF.

The CDR3 is CASSLNRGQGGNEQFF. The CDR3 DNA reads TGTGCCAGCAGCCTCAACAGGGGACAGGGTGGGAATGAGCAGTTCTTC. The chain has TRBV7-8 and TRBJ2-1, with 9 bases that match TRBD1. V was pared by 5 bases and J by 7 bases, with 12 bases of the junction left unmatched. Germline CDR1 SGHVS, CDR2 FQNEAQ. The CDR3 is 16 amino acids.

The gene calls are TRBV5-1 and TRBJ2-1; no firm D call. The V gene lost 0 bases and the J gene lost 6 bases, with 4 bases spanning the gap. Looked up from germline, CDR1 is SGHRS and CDR2 is YFSETQ. The CDR3 covers 12 residues. CDR3 protein: CASSLESNEQFF. The CDR3 region has the DNA TGCGCCAGCAGCTTGGAAAGCAATGAGCAGTTCTTC. The variable domain in full, with the rest retrieved from reference TRBV5-1 and TRBJ2-1, is KAGVTQTPRYLIKTRGQQVTLSCSPISGHRSVSWYQQTPGQGLQFLFEYFSETQRNKGNFPGRFSGRQFSNSRSEMNVSTLELGDSALYLCASSLESNEQFFGPGTRLTVL.

Here the CDR3 reads CASTPTMNTEAFF. Written as DNA, the CDR3 is TGTGCCAGCACCCCAACCATGAACACTGAAGCTTTCTTT. This chain links TRBV6-1 with TRBJ1-1; D is ambiguous. Germline lookup yields CDR1 MNHNS and CDR2 SASEGT. Trimming removed 7 bases at V and 0 bases at J, with 9 bases between. The CDR3 runs 13 residues.

This sequence joins TRBV2 and TRBJ1-2, with unresolved D. The V end lost 3 bases, the J end lost 4 bases, and 9 bases lay between the germline ends. Per germline, CDR1 SNHLY and CDR2 FYNNEI. CDR3 size: 13 residues. The DNA of the CDR3 is TGTGCCAGCAGTGAGGGAGAATTCTATGGCTACACCTTC. Translated, it gives CASSEGEFYGYTF.

This clone was recorded only once. The chain employs TRBV10-3 and TRBJ1-5; 7 nucleotides align to TRBD1. The length of the CDR3 is 14 residues. Germline V gives CDR1 ENHRY, CDR2 SYGVKD. The junction had 6 bases not matched to a gene; V was cut back by 8 bases and J by 2 bases. The CDR3 loop is CAIEGGSGNQPQHF. For the CDR3, the DNA is TGTGCCATCGAAGGGGGCAGTGGCAATCAGCCCCAGCATTTT.

The chain uses TRBV5-1 and TRBJ2-7; 11 bases are shared with TRBD2. CDR1 SGHRS and CDR2 YFSETQ come from the germline V gene. The ends lost 0 bases at V and 6 bases at J; junction bases unmatched: 8. CDR3 length: 16 residues. The CDR3 reads CASSLVVAGGRSEQYF. The CDR3 nucleotides read TGCGCCAGCAGCTTGGTGGTAGCGGGGGGGCGGAGCGAGCAGTACTTC. Full variable domain (outside the CDR3, taken from reference TRBV5-1 and TRBJ2-7): KAGVTQTPRYLIKTRGQQVTLSCSPISGHRSVSWYQQTPGQGLQFLFEYFSETQRNKGNFPGRFSGRQFSNSRSEMNVSTLELGDSALYLCASSLVVAGGRSEQYFGPGTRLTVT.

The chain has TRBV5-1 and TRBJ1-1; tentatively, D is TRBD1 (5 bases). V was cut by 0 bases and J by 3 bases, with 9 bases left in between. Germline V gene sequence: CDR1 SGHRS, CDR2 YFSETQ. This CDR3 region has 14 residues. The CDR3 sequence: CASSLAGMYTEAFF. In nucleotides, the CDR3 is TGCGCCAGCAGCTTGGCAGGGATGTACACTGAAGCTTTCTTT.

V and J are TRBV5-1 and TRBJ1-2; perhaps TRBD1 as D (5 bases). The length of the CDR3 is 17 residues. V lost 0 bases, J lost 7 bases, and 22 bases lay in between. Germline V gene data show CDR1 as SGHRS and CDR2 as YFSETQ. This CDR3 reads CASSLESGTHRSGGYTF. The DNA of the CDR3 is TGCGCCAGCAGCTTGGAGTCCGGGACGCACCGTTCGGGTGGCTACACCTTC.

The rearrangement joins TRBV18 to TRBJ1-1; 7 bases match TRBD1. This CDR3 is 13 amino acids long. V shed 5 bases, J shed 7 bases, and the junction held 7 bases outside the gene matches. Germline assignment: CDR1 KGHSH and CDR2 LQKENI. The CDR3 nucleotides read TGTGCCAGCTCATCTTGGACAGGCCGTGAAGCTTTCTTT. Translation: CASSSWTGREAFF.

The chain joins TRBV23-1 to TRBJ1-6; D not certain. TRBV23-1 belongs to the ORF category, with a function that is uncertain. The CDR3 contains 13 residues. Trimming stripped 7 bases from V and 10 bases from J, with 14 bases between. The CDR3 DNA follows: TGCGCCAGCAACCGGCCTGGGGTATCACCCCTCCACTTT. Amino acid sequence: CASNRPGVSPLHF.

The V and J genes are TRBV29-1 and TRBJ1-1; possibly TRBD1 for D (6 bases). The germline V gene has CDR1 SQVTM and CDR2 ANQGSEA. V gave up 4 bases and J gave up 3 bases, with 12 bases separating them. The CDR3 has 13 residues. The chain's CDR3 is CSVAPGVDTEAFF. CDR3 DNA: TGCAGCGTTGCCCCAGGGGTGGACACTGAAGCTTTCTTT.

Only a few counts were recorded for this clone. The chain uses TRBV19 and TRBJ2-5; D gene uncertain. V lost 0 bases, J lost 7 bases, and 9 bases lay in between. This CDR3 spans 13 amino acids. The germline CDR1 and CDR2 sequences are LNHDA and SQIVND (reference sequence). DNA of the CDR3: TGTGCCAGTAGTATAGATCTGATGGGGACCCAGTACTTC. It is translated as CASSIDLMGTQYF. The variable domain in full, with the rest retrieved from reference TRBV19 and TRBJ2-5, is DGGITQSPKYLFRKEGQNVTLSCEQNLNHDAMYWYRQDPGQGLRLIYYSQIVNDFQKGDIAEGYSVSREKKESFPLTVTSAQKNPTAFYLCASSIDLMGTQYFGPGTRLLVL.

V and J are TRBV2 and TRBJ1-5; tentatively, D is TRBD1 (6 bases). V lost 2 bases and J 3 bases, leaving 14 bases between the germline ends. This CDR3 has 16 amino acids. CDR1 is SNHLY and CDR2 is FYNNEI in the germline V gene. DNA of the CDR3: TGTGCCAGCAGTGAACGACTGGGGGCTAACAATCAGCCCCAGCATTTT. It encodes CASSERLGANNQPQHF.

The chain has TRBV10-2 and TRBJ2-3, with 10 bases identical to TRBD2. Germline V CDR1 and CDR2: WSHSY, SAAADI. The CDR3 has 15 amino acids. After removal of 5 bases from V and 4 bases from J, the junction contained 6 bases not matched to a gene. Written as DNA, the CDR3 is TGCGCCAGCAGTACTAGCGGGGCCGGCGCAGATACGCAGTATTTT. This translates into CASSTSGAGADTQYF.

CDR3 sequence (DNA): TGTGCCTCGGCGCAGGGGACCACTGAAGCTTTCTTT. Residues: CASAQGTTEAFF. The chain recombines TRBV30 with TRBJ1-1; a possible D gene is TRBD1 (6 bases). V was pared by 7 bases and J by 4 bases, with 13 bases between. The CDR3 is made up of 12 amino acids. The germline V gene has CDR1 GTSNPN and CDR2 SVGIG (reference sequence). Using reference TRBV30 and TRBJ1-1 for the parts outside the CDR3, the full variable domain is SQTIHQWPATLVQPVGSPLSLECTVEGTSNPNLYWYRQAAGRGLQLLFYSVGIGQISSEVPQNLSASRPQDRQFILSSKKLLLSDSGFYLCASAQGTTEAFFGQGTRLTVV.

This chain joins TRBV27 and TRBJ1-1, with TRBD1 as a possible D gene (5 bases). Germline V gene lookup returns CDR1 MNHEY and CDR2 SMNVEV (reference sequence). V gave up 2 bases and J gave up 6 bases, with 13 bases separating them. The CDR3 is 14 amino acids. The CDR3 is CASSLRGIIAEAFF. The CDR3 region has the DNA TGTGCCAGCAGTTTACGGGGGATTATCGCTGAAGCTTTCTTT.

The gene calls are TRBV9 and TRBJ2-5; 7 bases are shared with TRBD2. Germline CDR1 is SGDLS and CDR2 is YYNGEE. This CDR3 is built from 15 residues. V was pared by 0 bases and J by 2 bases, with 4 bases of the junction left unmatched. The CDR3 loop is CASSVDGSGQETQYF. In nucleotides, the CDR3 is TGTGCCAGCAGCGTAGACGGTAGCGGGCAAGAGACCCAGTACTTC. The complete variable domain, with remaining parts taken from reference TRBV9 and TRBJ2-5, reads DSGVTQTPKHLITATGQRVTLRCSPRSGDLSVYWYQQSLDQGLQFLIQYYNGEERAKGNILERFSAQQFPDLHSELNLSSLELGDSALYFCASSVDGSGQETQYFGPGTRLLVL.

V gene TRBV9 combines with J gene TRBJ2-3, with D perhaps assigned TRBD1 or TRBD2 (6 bases each). The germline V gene encodes CDR1 SGDLS and CDR2 YYNGEE. V dropped 4 bases and J dropped 4 bases, with 25 bases sitting between them. The CDR3 length is 18 residues. The CDR3 protein is CASSPRKTGRSGADTQYF. The CDR3 DNA is TGTGCCAGCAGCCCTCGAAAAACAGGGAGGTCGGGCGCAGATACGCAGTATTTT. Together with reference TRBV9 and TRBJ2-3, the CDR3 gives the full variable domain: DSGVTQTPKHLITATGQRVTLRCSPRSGDLSVYWYQQSLDQGLQFLIQYYNGEERAKGNILERFSAQQFPDLHSELNLSSLELGDSALYFCASSPRKTGRSGADTQYFGPGTRLTVL.

This clone was found a few times. The chain employs TRBV7-8 and TRBJ2-1; D unclear. Deletions cut 3 bases from V and 9 bases from J, with 6 bases between. The CDR3 contains 11 residues. Germline assignment: CDR1 SGHVS and CDR2 FQNEAQ. The CDR3 loop reads CASSFQGEQFF. The CDR3 region has the DNA TGTGCCAGCAGCTTTCAAGGTGAGCAGTTCTTC. The whole variable domain, remainder taken from reference TRBV7-8 and TRBJ2-1, is GAGVSQSPRYKVAKRGQDVALRCDPISGHVSLFWYQQALGQGPEFLTYFQNEAQLDKSGLPSDRFFAERPEGSVSTLKIQRTQQEDSAVYLCASSFQGEQFFGPGTRLTVL.